Presented here are 14 T cell receptor beta chains from one specimen sequenced in a study of read filtering for tumor transcriptome and immune sequencing. This library used roughly 400 ng RNA and molecular barcoded adaptors spanning alpha/delta and beta/gamma chains. TCRdb called the reads again in MiXCR, with one record for every CDR3 protein. The top ten clones hold under 9% of a sample with under 150,000 distinct CDR3 sequences, roughly 13% of them seen once. The sample taken for sequencing was a population of CD138-negative cells sorted from bone marrow. These receptors were taken from a donor aged 40 or over with multiple myeloma.

This clonotype turned up a few times. This sequence joins TRBV7-2 and TRBJ2-2, with D hard to call. This CDR3 has 11 residues. The germline CDR1 and CDR2 sequences are SGHTA and FQGNSA. Trimming took off 2 bases at V and 9 bases at J, with 4 bases between the two ends. DNA of the CDR3: TGTGCCAGCAGCTTATTCCGGGAGCTGTTTTTT. This sequence encodes CASSLFRELFF.

DNA for the CDR3: TGTGCCAGCAATCCGCGGACAGTGAACACTGAAGCTTTCTTT. Its translation: CASNPRTVNTEAFF. The V gene is TRBV12-3 or TRBV12-4, the J gene TRBJ1-1; weak D call: TRBD1 (6 bases). With 7 bases removed from V and 0 bases from J, the gap between germline ends came to 12 bases. The CDR3 has 14 residues.

This clonotype was recorded at least ten times. The chain joins TRBV7-3 to TRBJ2-1, with 7 bases fitting TRBD2. The CDR3 is 14 residues long. The J segment lost 3 bases and the V segment lost 2 bases, leaving 1 base of the junction unmatched. CDR1 is SGHTA and CDR2 is FQGTGA in the germline V gene. The CDR3 DNA reads as TGTGCCAGCAGCTTACTAGCGGACTACAATGAGCAGTTCTTC. Protein sequence: CASSLLADYNEQFF.

There are many counts of this clonotype. The chain has TRBV20-1 and TRBJ2-1; TRBD1 is a possible D gene (6 bases). This CDR3 contains 12 residues. CDR1 is DFQATT, CDR2 SNEGSKA, per germline (reference sequence). V was cut by 5 bases and J by 5 bases, with 10 bases left in between. CDR3 in DNA: TGCAGTGCTCCCAGGGGAGACAATGAGCAGTTCTTC. Its protein product is CSAPRGDNEQFF.

There are many counts of this clonotype. This chain connects TRBV5-1 to TRBJ2-7; no definite D call. Trimming left V 5 bases short and J 3 bases short, with 18 bases between. This CDR3 is 15 amino acids long. Per germline, CDR1 SGHRS and CDR2 YFSETQ. CDR3 DNA: TGCGCCAGCAGGCCCGAAATTTTGGATCTCTACGAGCAGTACTTC. The encoded protein is CASRPEILDLYEQYF.

This clonotype was picked up many times. This chain uses TRBV12-5 with TRBJ2-1, with 8 bases lining up with TRBD2. Germline lookup yields CDR1 LGHNT and CDR2 FRNRAP. V gave up 5 bases and J gave up 8 bases; unmatched junction bases: 8. This CDR3 spans 14 amino acids. CDR3 DNA: TGTGCTAGTGGTCGGGCGGGGGGAATGGATGAGCAGTTCTTC. It yields the protein CASGRAGGMDEQFF.

This clonotype was seen repeatedly, ten times or more. The rearrangement links TRBV4-3 to TRBJ1-2; D is unclear. The CDR3 is 9 amino acids. Germline lookup yields CDR1 LGHNA and CDR2 YSLEER. The V and J ends lost 5 bases and 9 bases respectively, with 4 bases between them. Here the CDR3 reads CASSVSYTF. In nucleotides, the CDR3 is TGCGCCAGCAGCGTCAGCTACACCTTC.

This clonotype was seen repeatedly, ten times or more. V usage is TRBV5-6 and J usage is TRBJ2-3, with 10 bases lining up with TRBD2. The trim removed 0 bases at V and 4 bases at J, leaving 8 bases unmatched. Germline CDR1 SGHDT, CDR2 YYEEEE. The CDR3 consists of 17 residues. The CDR3 loop reads CASSLGRALAGPDTQYF. Here the CDR3 DNA reads TGTGCCAGCAGCTTGGGGCGAGCACTAGCGGGACCAGATACGCAGTATTTT.

This clonotype has a count of ten or more. This chain links TRBV15 with TRBJ2-1; D not certain. Trimming removed 8 bases at V and 5 bases at J, with 13 bases between. CDR1 LNHNV and CDR2 YYDKDF come from the germline V gene (reference sequence). The length of the CDR3 is 13 residues. Here the CDR3 DNA reads TGTGCCACCTCAAGGGCCCGGCACAATGAGCAGTTCTTC. Translating it yields CATSRARHNEQFF.

A remark on this clonotype: This clone may be a read error of a much larger clone one base away. The CDR3 end shows no conserved phenylalanine or tryptophan, and so a read error is likely. The rearrangement joins TRBV28 to TRBJ1-5; tentative D call: TRBD1 (6 bases). The germline gives CDR1 MDHEN, CDR2 SYDVKM. Deletions cut 8 bases from V and 0 bases from J, with 14 bases between. The CDR3 runs 15 residues. CDR3 nucleotides: TGTGCCAGCGTTAGCAACAGGGCTAGCAATCAGCCCCAGCATTCT. Its translation: CASVSNRASNQPQHS.

The rearrangement uses TRBV11-2 and TRBJ2-3; tentative D call: TRBD2 (5 bases). V dropped 1 base and J dropped 2 bases, with 13 bases sitting between them. Germline V CDR1 and CDR2: SGHAT, FQNNGV. This CDR3 region has 16 residues. CDR3 protein: CASSLGVGVLTDTQYF. The DNA of the CDR3 is TGTGCCAGCAGCTTAGGGGTCGGGGTACTCACAGATACGCAGTATTTT.

This clonotype is a singleton in its sample. The chain joins TRBV20-1 to TRBJ2-4; possibly TRBD1 for D (6 bases). The germline V gene has CDR1 DFQATT and CDR2 SNEGSKA (reference sequence). V lost 5 bases to trimming and J lost 11 bases, with 22 bases between them. This CDR3 comprises 14 residues. CDR3 DNA sequence: TGCAGTGCTGAGGACAGACAAGGAAAAGACGTTCAGTACTTC. Its translation: CSAEDRQGKDVQYF.

This clonotype occurred many times. The J gene is TRBJ2-5, the V gene TRBV27; D is unclear. Germline V CDR1 and CDR2: MNHEY, SMNVEV (reference sequence). The CDR3 length is 12 residues. The V end lost 3 bases, the J end lost 5 bases, and 7 bases lay between the germline ends. The CDR3 nucleotides read TGTGCCAGCAGTTTGAATGGGGAGACCCAGTACTTC. This translates into CASSLNGETQYF.

In this sample, this clonotype turned up many times. In DNA, the CDR3 is TGTGCCAGCAGCATCGGAACGGGACTTGAATACGAGCAGTACTTC. Protein: CASSIGTGLEYEQYF. V gene TRBV11-3 combines with J gene TRBJ2-7, with a weak D call TRBD2 (6 bases). Trimming took 5 bases from V and 4 from J, leaving 18 bases between them. In germline, CDR1 is SGHNT, CDR2 YENEEA. The CDR3 consists of 15 residues. The variable domain in full, completed from reference TRBV11-3 and TRBJ2-7, reads EAGVVQSPRYKIIEKKQPVAFWCNPISGHNTLYWYLQNLGQGPELLIRYENEEAVDDSQLPKDRFSAERLKGVDSTLKIQPAELGDSAVYLCASSIGTGLEYEQYFGPGTRLTVT.